This is a list of T cell receptor beta chains from one sample in a study of blood T cell repertoires in COVID-19. Sequenced by immunoSEQ multiplex PCR; TCRdb stores in-frame clones only, minus some. Here the sample spans roughly 500,000 clones, roughly 89% being singletons. The sample consisted of peripheral blood. The receptors were gathered from a man in his late teens or twenties with COVID-19, enrolled during active disease. The CDR3 runs from the conserved cysteine through the conserved F or W. Each record gives: V gene, J gene, clone size, D gene, CDR3 DNA, CDR3 protein. D genes are given only for firm matches. Only part of the rows carry a size: once, few, many, or a class if the clone is expanded.

TRBV25-1,TRBJ2-1,NA,TRBD2,TGTGCCAGCAGTGAAAGACTAGCGGTAAACAATGAGCAGTTCTTC,CASSERLAVNNEQFF
TRBV21-1,TRBJ2-7,NA,NA,TGTGCCAGCAGCAAAGGGGGGGGCGGTAGGAAAAAGTACTTC,CASSKGGGGRKKYF
TRBV30,TRBJ1-1,few,NA,TGTGCCTGGGACTGGGAGGACATTCTGAACACTGAAGCTTTCTTT,CAWDWEDILNTEAFF
TRBV11-3,TRBJ1-1,NA,NA,TGTGCCAGCAGCTTAGTACGGGGATCAGGCACTGAAGCTTTCTTT,CASSLVRGSGTEAFF
TRBV5-4,TRBJ1-2,NA,NA,TGTGCCAGCAGCTGGGGGGCCGGGGAGGGAGAGTATGGCTACACCTTC,CASSWGAGEGEYGYTF
TRBV6-1,TRBJ1-4,NA,NA,TGTGCCAGCAGTGAAACTGACGGGTTGGGTAATGAAAAACTGTTTTTT,CASSETDGLGNEKLFF
TRBV6-5,TRBJ2-7,NA,NA,TGTGCCAGTTCCCTACAGGGCCGGGGCGAGCAGTACTTC,CASSLQGRGEQYF
TRBV7-8,TRBJ1-2,NA,NA,TGTGCCAGCAGCTTAGCAGGGGTCAACTATGGCTACACCTTC,CASSLAGVNYGYTF
TRBV2,TRBJ1-1,NA,NA,TGTGCCAGCAGTGCGGGTCGGCAGAACACTGAAGCTTTCTTT,CASSAGRQNTEAFF
TRBV12-3/TRBV12-4,TRBJ2-7,few,NA,TGTGCCAGCAGTTTAACGGGCTACGAGCAGTACTTC,CASSLTGYEQYF
TRBV19,TRBJ1-1,NA,TRBD1,TGTGCCAGTAGTATGCGGACAGGGGATACTGAAGCTTTCTTT,CASSMRTGDTEAFF